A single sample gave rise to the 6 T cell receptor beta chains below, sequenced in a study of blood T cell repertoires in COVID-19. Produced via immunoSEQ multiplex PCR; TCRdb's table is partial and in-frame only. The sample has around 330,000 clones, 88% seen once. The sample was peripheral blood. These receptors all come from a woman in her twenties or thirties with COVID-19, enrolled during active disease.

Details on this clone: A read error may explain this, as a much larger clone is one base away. As DNA, the CDR3 is TGTGCCAGCAGCTTCCAGTTCGCCGGGGAGCTGTTTTTT. It translates to CASSFQFAGELFF. The V and J genes are TRBV11-1 and TRBJ2-2; D uncertain. The germline V gene encodes CDR1 SGHAT and CDR2 FQDESV (reference sequence). The CDR3 loop spans 13 amino acids. Trimming pared 3 bases from V and 6 bases from J, leaving 8 bases between.

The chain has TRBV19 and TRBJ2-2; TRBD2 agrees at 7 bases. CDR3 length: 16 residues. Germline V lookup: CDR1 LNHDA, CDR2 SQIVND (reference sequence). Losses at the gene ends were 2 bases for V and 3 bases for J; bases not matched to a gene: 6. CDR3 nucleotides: TGTGCCAGTAGTATATTCAACGGGGGGTACACCGGGGAGCTGTTTTTT. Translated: CASSIFNGGYTGELFF.

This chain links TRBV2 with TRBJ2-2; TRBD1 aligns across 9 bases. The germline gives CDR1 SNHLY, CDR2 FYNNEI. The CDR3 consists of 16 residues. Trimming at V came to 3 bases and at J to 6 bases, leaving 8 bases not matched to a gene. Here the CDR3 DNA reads TGTGCCAGCAGTGAGTCTCACAGGGGGCTTGCCGGGGAGCTGTTTTTT. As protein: CASSESHRGLAGELFF. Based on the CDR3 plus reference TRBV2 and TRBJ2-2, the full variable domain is EPEVTQTPSHQVTQMGQEVILRCVPISNHLYFYWYRQILGQKVEFLVSFYNNEISEKSEIFDDQFSVERPDGSNFTLKIRSTKLEDSAMYFCASSESHRGLAGELFFGEGSRLTVL.

In DNA form, the CDR3 reads TGTGCCAGCCTCCCAGCGGGGAGACACCAAGAGACCCAGTACTTC. Residues: CASLPAGRHQETQYF. V and J are TRBV18 and TRBJ2-5; TRBD2 aligns across 7 bases. The length of the CDR3 is 15 residues. CDR1 is KGHSH and CDR2 is LQKENI in the germline V gene. The trim removed 8 bases at V and 0 bases at J, leaving 9 bases unmatched.

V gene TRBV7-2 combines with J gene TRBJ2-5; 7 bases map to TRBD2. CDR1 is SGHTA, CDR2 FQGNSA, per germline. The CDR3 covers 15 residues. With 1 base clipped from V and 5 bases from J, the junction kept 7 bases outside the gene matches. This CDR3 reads CASSLVGGSPETQYF. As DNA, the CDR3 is TGTGCCAGCAGCTTAGTCGGGGGGTCCCCCGAGACCCAGTACTTC.

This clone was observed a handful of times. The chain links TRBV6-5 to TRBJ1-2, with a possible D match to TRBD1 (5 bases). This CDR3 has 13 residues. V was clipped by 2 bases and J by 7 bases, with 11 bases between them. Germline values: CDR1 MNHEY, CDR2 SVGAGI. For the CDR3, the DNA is TGTGCCAGCAGTTACAGGGGTCTGGGTGGCTACACCTTC. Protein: CASSYRGLGGYTF.